This T cell receptor (beta chain) is from a study of lymphopenia after photon versus proton radiotherapy. Findings of the study overall: Post-nadir TCR diversity decline inversely tracked overall survival among those who died. Under photons, naive T cells and diversity fell while effector/memory populations rose.

Regarding this clone: Its antigen is currently unknown.

The CDR3 runs 15 residues. Germline-derived CDR1 and CDR2 are LGHNA and YSLEER. The ends lost 0 bases at V and 4 bases at J; junction bases unmatched: 3. Libraries were prepared by immunoSEQ multiplex PCR; TCRdb keeps only in-frame clonotypes and omits some of them. This table has approximately 150,000 clones, roughly nine tenths appearing once. The material was peripheral blood, obtained from a patient treated with photon-based radiotherapy. The rearrangement uses TRBV4-3 and TRBJ2-1; TRBD2 aligns across 7 bases. This sequence originates from a man aged 50-59 years with gastric cancer. For the CDR3, the DNA is TGCGCCAGCAGCCAAGACCTAGCGGAATACAATGAGCAGTTCTTC. Amino acid sequence: CASSQDLAEYNEQFF.